A single sample is the source of the 7 T cell receptor beta chains below, sequenced in a study of blood T cell repertoires in COVID-19. The table came from immunoSEQ multiplex PCR; TCRdb's copy has only in-frame clones and leaves some out. The table has approximately 100,000 clones, around 90% seen once. Input material: peripheral blood. These receptors were collected from a woman aged 80 or older in a cohort sampled during active COVID-19.

The V and J genes are TRBV28 and TRBJ2-1, with TRBD2 matching 11 bases. Trimming took 5 bases from V and 10 from J; bases not matched to a gene: 13. This CDR3 comprises 16 residues. Germline CDR1 reads MDHEN; CDR2 reads SYDVKM. Here the CDR3 DNA reads TGTGCCAGCAGTCCCTTACTCCCGGGACTAGCGGACGAGCAGTTCTTC. This encodes CASSPLLPGLADEQFF.

This chain uses TRBV5-6 with TRBJ2-7, with TRBD1 matching 11 bases. The CDR3 is 14 amino acids. CDR1 and CDR2 (germline): SGHDT, YYEEEE. The V segment lost 2 bases and the J segment 3 bases; nucleotides outside the gene matches: 1. CDR3 nucleotides: TGTGCCAGCAGCTTAGGGACAGGGGGCTACGAGCAGTACTTC. Protein product: CASSLGTGGYEQYF.

The rearrangement joins TRBV4-2 to TRBJ2-5; no firm D call. The germline CDR1 and CDR2 sequences are LGHNA and YNFKEQ. V gave up 2 bases and J gave up 4 bases, with 5 bases separating them. The CDR3 spans 12 residues. CDR3 bases: TGTGCCAGCAGCCAAACCAGAGAGACCCAGTACTTC. Its translation is CASSQTRETQYF.

The rearrangement joins TRBV5-1 to TRBJ2-1; D is undetermined. The CDR3 spans 13 residues. Per the germline V gene, CDR1 is SGHRS and CDR2 is YFSETQ. Trimming removed 2 bases from V and 6 bases from J, with 9 bases in between. The CDR3 DNA is TGCGCCAGCAGCTTAGTTCTAACCAATGAGCAGTTCTTC. It yields the protein CASSLVLTNEQFF.

The CDR3 coding sequence is TGCGCCAGCAGCTTGTCGGCGGGTTCAGCCTACGAGCAGTACTTC. Its translation is CASSLSAGSAYEQYF. The chain joins TRBV5-1 to TRBJ2-7, with D tentatively TRBD2 (5 bases). V was pared by 1 base and J by 2 bases, with 13 bases between. The germline gives CDR1 SGHRS, CDR2 YFSETQ. This CDR3 contains 15 residues.

The chain uses TRBV5-4 and TRBJ1-6; no clear D gene. Trimming left V 4 bases short and J 4 bases short, with 9 bases between. This CDR3 is 14 amino acids long. The germline V gene encodes CDR1 SGHNT and CDR2 YYREEE (reference sequence). The CDR3 sequence is CASSLILYNSPLHF. The CDR3 nucleotides read TGTGCCAGCAGCCTAATACTGTATAATTCACCCCTCCACTTT. The whole variable domain, filled in from reference TRBV5-4 and TRBJ1-6, reads ETGVTQSPTHLIKTRGQQVTLRCSSQSGHNTVSWYQQALGQGPQFIFQYYREEENGRGNFPPRFSGLQFPNYSSELNVNALELDDSALYLCASSLILYNSPLHFGNGTRLTVT.

The chain combines TRBV7-9 with TRBJ2-3, with D unresolved. Germline V CDR1 and CDR2: SEHNR, FQNEAQ (reference sequence). The CDR3 is 12 amino acids. V was trimmed by 6 bases and J by 5 bases, leaving 9 bases between them. In DNA, the CDR3 is TGTGCCAGCAGGAGAAATGAAGATACGCAGTATTTT. Translation gives CASRRNEDTQYF.